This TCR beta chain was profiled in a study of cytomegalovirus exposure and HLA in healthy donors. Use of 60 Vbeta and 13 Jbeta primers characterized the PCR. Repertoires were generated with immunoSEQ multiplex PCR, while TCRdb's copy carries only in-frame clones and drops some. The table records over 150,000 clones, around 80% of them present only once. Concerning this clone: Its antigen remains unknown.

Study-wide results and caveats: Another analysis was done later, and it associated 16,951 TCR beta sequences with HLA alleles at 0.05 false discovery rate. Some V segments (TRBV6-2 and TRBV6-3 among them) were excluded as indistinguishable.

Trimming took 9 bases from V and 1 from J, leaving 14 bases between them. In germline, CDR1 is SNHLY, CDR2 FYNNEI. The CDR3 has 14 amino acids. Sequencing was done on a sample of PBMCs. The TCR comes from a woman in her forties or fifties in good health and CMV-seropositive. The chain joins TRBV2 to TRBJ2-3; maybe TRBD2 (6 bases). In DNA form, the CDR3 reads TGTGCCAGGGACGGAGGGGCGCGCACAGATACGCAGTATTTT. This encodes CARDGGARTDTQYF.